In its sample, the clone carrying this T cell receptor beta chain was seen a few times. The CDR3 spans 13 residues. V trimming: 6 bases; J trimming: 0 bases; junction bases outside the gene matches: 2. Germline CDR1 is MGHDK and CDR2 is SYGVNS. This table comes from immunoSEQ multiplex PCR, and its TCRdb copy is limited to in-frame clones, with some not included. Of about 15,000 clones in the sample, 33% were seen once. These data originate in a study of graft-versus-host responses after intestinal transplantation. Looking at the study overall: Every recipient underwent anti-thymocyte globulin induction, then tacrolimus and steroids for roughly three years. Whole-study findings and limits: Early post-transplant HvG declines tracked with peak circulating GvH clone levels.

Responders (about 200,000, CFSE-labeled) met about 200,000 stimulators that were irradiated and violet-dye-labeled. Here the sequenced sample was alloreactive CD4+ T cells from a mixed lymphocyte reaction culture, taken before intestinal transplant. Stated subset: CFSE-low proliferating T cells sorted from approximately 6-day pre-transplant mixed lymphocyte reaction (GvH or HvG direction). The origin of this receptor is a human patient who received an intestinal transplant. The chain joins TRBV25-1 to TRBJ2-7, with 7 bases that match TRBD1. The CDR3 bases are TGTGCCAGCAGGGGGACAGTCTCCTACGAGCAGTACTTC. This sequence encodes CASRGTVSYEQYF.